The 2 T cell receptor beta chains given below trace back to one sample, sequenced in a study of control samples from healthy donors and cancer patients. Produced via immunoSEQ multiplex PCR; TCRdb's table is partial and in-frame only. The sample carries 150,000 to 200,000 clones, just over 85% recorded once. The sequenced sample was blood. These receptors were obtained from a woman in her 30s in good health.

The rearrangement uses TRBV11-2 and TRBJ2-5; no clear D. Germline loops: CDR1 SGHAT, CDR2 FQNNGV. The length of the CDR3 is 15 residues. Trimming stripped 1 base from V and 1 base from J, with 10 bases between. CDR3 amino acids: CASSLGVPGQETQYF. The CDR3 DNA follows: TGTGCCAGCAGCTTAGGGGTCCCGGGCCAAGAGACCCAGTACTTC.

V gene TRBV3-1 (or the pseudogene TRBV3-2) combines with J gene TRBJ2-2; 7 nucleotides match TRBD1. V was pared by 4 bases and J by 6 bases, with 2 bases of the junction left unmatched. The germline gives CDR1 LGHDT, CDR2 YNNKEL (reference sequence). The CDR3 is 13 residues long. CDR3 nucleotides: TGTGCCAGCAGCCTAGGGGGCCCCGGGGAGCTGTTTTTT. Protein product: CASSLGGPGELFF.